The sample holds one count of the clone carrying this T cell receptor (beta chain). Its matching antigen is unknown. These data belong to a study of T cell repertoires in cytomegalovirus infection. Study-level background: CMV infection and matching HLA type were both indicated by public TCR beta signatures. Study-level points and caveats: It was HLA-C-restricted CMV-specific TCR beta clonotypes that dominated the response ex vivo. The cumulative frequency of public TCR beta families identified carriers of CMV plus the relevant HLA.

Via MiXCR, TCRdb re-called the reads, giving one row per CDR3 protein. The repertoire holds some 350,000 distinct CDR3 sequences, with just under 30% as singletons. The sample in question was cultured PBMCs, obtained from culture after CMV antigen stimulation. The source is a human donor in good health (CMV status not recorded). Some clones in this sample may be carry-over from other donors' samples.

The CDR3 loop is CASSAGWEQFF. Here the CDR3 DNA reads TGTGCCAGCAGTGCCGGGTGGGAGCAGTTCTTC. This sequence joins TRBV12-3 or TRBV12-4 and TRBJ2-1; D gene ambiguous. This CDR3 contains 11 residues. The V and J ends lost 5 bases and 10 bases respectively, with 9 bases between them.